The 20 T cell receptor beta chains in this list originate from one sample, sequenced in a study of shared clonotypes between healthy human individuals. Produced via immunoSEQ multiplex PCR; TCRdb's table is partial and in-frame only. The table lists about 330,000 clones, roughly 70% of them singletons, with 10% in the top ten. Sample: memory CD4+ T cells sorted from blood. Subset meaning: CD45RA-negative fraction. Receptors were obtained from a man aged 25-40 years in good health.

J is TRBJ2-1 and V is TRBV5-1; TRBD1 might be the D (5 bases). Germline CDR1 is SGHRS and CDR2 is YFSETQ. The germline V and J ends were trimmed by 3 bases and 4 bases, with 17 bases remaining between them. The CDR3 is made up of 16 amino acids. CDR3 nucleotide sequence: TGCGCCAGCAGCTACGGAGTTAGGCAGGGATACAATGAGCAGTTCTTC. This encodes CASSYGVRQGYNEQFF. Together with reference TRBV5-1 and TRBJ2-1, the CDR3 gives the full variable domain: KAGVTQTPRYLIKTRGQQVTLSCSPISGHRSVSWYQQTPGQGLQFLFEYFSETQRNKGNFPGRFSGRQFSNSRSEMNVSTLELGDSALYLCASSYGVRQGYNEQFFGPGTRLTVL.

J is TRBJ2-2 and V is TRBV27; TRBD2 aligns across 14 bases. Per germline, CDR1 MNHEY and CDR2 SMNVEV (reference sequence). The V segment lost 2 bases and the J segment 6 bases; nucleotides outside the gene matches: 11. This CDR3 is built from 19 residues. The CDR3 is CASSLIKRLAGGSSGELFF. CDR3 in DNA: TGTGCCAGCAGTTTAATAAAACGACTAGCGGGAGGGAGTTCCGGGGAGCTGTTTTTT.

The rearrangement joins TRBV19 to TRBJ2-1; D is possibly TRBD2 (6 bases). Per the germline V gene, CDR1 is LNHDA and CDR2 is SQIVND (reference sequence). The CDR3 extends over 13 amino acids. Trimming took off 9 bases at V and 4 bases at J, with 13 bases between the two ends. CDR3: CASAFGGYNEQFF. DNA of the CDR3: TGTGCCAGCGCCTTCGGGGGATACAATGAGCAGTTCTTC.

J is TRBJ2-2 and V is TRBV9; 7 nucleotides line up with TRBD1. Trimming took 4 bases from V and 5 from J; bases not matched to a gene: 8. The CDR3 has 15 residues. Germline CDR1 is SGDLS and CDR2 is YYNGEE. The CDR3 DNA reads as TGTGCCAGCAGCCGCGACAGGGCTGGGACCGGGGAGCTGTTTTTT. It translates to CASSRDRAGTGELFF.

This clone has ten or more counts. The same CDR3 also results from other DNA sequences found in this sample. V and J are TRBV6-5 and TRBJ1-5; D not certain. V shed 0 bases and J shed 0 bases, with 6 bases lying between them. Germline V gene sequence: CDR1 MNHEY, CDR2 SVGAGI. CDR3 length: 15 residues. CDR3 DNA sequence: TGTGCCAGCAGTTACTCAGGTTCTAGCAATCAGCCCCAGCATTTT. Translating it yields CASSYSGSSNQPQHF.

The sample holds a few counts of this clone. This rearrangement joins TRBV19 to TRBJ2-7; D might be TRBD2 (6 bases). The germline V gene encodes CDR1 LNHDA and CDR2 SQIVND (reference sequence). The ends were cut back, 10 bases at V and 1 base at J, with 20 bases in the middle. The CDR3 has 15 amino acids. The CDR3 sequence: CATTSGPGGSYEQYF. The CDR3 region has the DNA TGTGCCACTACCTCAGGTCCCGGAGGGTCCTACGAGCAGTACTTC. Based on the CDR3 plus reference TRBV19 and TRBJ2-7, the full variable domain is DGGITQSPKYLFRKEGQNVTLSCEQNLNHDAMYWYRQDPGQGLRLIYYSQIVNDFQKGDIAEGYSVSREKKESFPLTVTSAQKNPTAFYLCATTSGPGGSYEQYFGPGTRLTVT.

The V gene is TRBV7-9, the J gene TRBJ2-7, with TRBD1 as a possible D gene (6 bases). Per germline, CDR1 SEHNR and CDR2 FQNEAQ (reference sequence). The length of the CDR3 is 13 residues. V lost 4 bases to trimming and J lost 2 bases, with 9 bases between them. DNA of the CDR3: TGTGCCAGCAGCTCCGGACAGACCTACGAGCAGTACTTC. Its translation: CASSSGQTYEQYF.

This chain joins TRBV6-4 and TRBJ2-3; 10 bases map to TRBD2. The CDR3 runs 18 residues. Trimming took 2 bases from V and 0 from J; bases not matched to a gene: 8. Germline V gene sequence: CDR1 MRHNA, CDR2 SNTAGT. CDR3 loop: CASSDGASGRASTDTQYF. The CDR3, as DNA: TGTGCCAGCAGTGACGGGGCTAGCGGGAGAGCGAGCACAGATACGCAGTATTTT.

The chain uses TRBV7-6 and TRBJ2-1; D is uncertain. The germline V gene encodes CDR1 SGHVS and CDR2 FNYEAQ. V was shortened by 5 bases and J by 3 bases, with 11 bases between the two germline ends. The CDR3 runs to 14 residues. The CDR3 nucleotides are TGTGCCAGCAGCCGAGCAGGATTCTACAATGAGCAGTTCTTC. Its translation: CASSRAGFYNEQFF.

This clone appeared once. This may stem from a read error, because a much larger clone lies one nucleotide away. V usage is TRBV18 and J usage is TRBJ2-3; 9 positions agree with TRBD2. CDR1 is KGHSH, CDR2 LQKENI, per germline. The CDR3 runs 18 residues. V lost 3 bases, J lost 0 bases, and 10 bases stayed unmatched. CDR3 DNA sequence: TGTGCCAGCTCACCGATCTCTGCTAGCGGGGTTAGCACAGATACGCAGTATTTT. Its protein is CASSPISASGVSTDTQYF.

The sample holds one count of this clone. The V gene is TRBV6-1, the J gene TRBJ2-1; 7 nucleotides align to TRBD1. In germline, CDR1 is MNHNS, CDR2 SASEGT. This CDR3 is built from 16 residues. The J segment lost 2 bases and the V segment lost 3 bases, leaving 7 bases of the junction unmatched. DNA of the CDR3: TGTGCCAGCAGTGATCCCGGGACAGCGACCTACAATGAGCAGTTCTTC. Protein product: CASSDPGTATYNEQFF.

In its sample, this clone was seen many times. The rearrangement joins TRBV28 to TRBJ1-1, with TRBD1 identical over 8 bases. CDR3 length: 13 residues. After removal of 6 bases from V and 4 bases from J, the junction contained 4 bases not matched to a gene. In germline, CDR1 is MDHEN, CDR2 SYDVKM. The CDR3 region has the DNA TGTGCCAGCAGACTTACAGGGGGCACTGAAGCTTTCTTT. Its protein product is CASRLTGGTEAFF. Drawing the rest from reference TRBV28 and TRBJ1-1, the complete variable domain is DVKVTQSSRYLVKRTGEKVFLECVQDMDHENMFWYRQDPGLGLRLIYFSYDVKMKEKGDIPEGYSVSREKKERFSLILESASTNQTSMYLCASRLTGGTEAFFGQGTRLTVV.

The rearrangement links TRBV29-1 to TRBJ1-3; D ambiguous. The V gene's germline CDR1 is SQVTM and CDR2 ANQGSEA. The CDR3 sequence is 15 residues long. V lost 4 bases and J lost 4, with 17 bases in between. The chain's CDR3 is CSVGGGPVIGNTIYF. CDR3 bases: TGCAGCGTTGGGGGAGGCCCTGTTATCGGAAACACCATATATTTT.

Written as DNA, the CDR3 is TGTGCCAGCAGCTTAGCGTCTCCGGGACAAGGCTACACCTTC. Its protein is CASSLASPGQGYTF. The chain joins TRBV7-2 to TRBJ1-2; a possible D gene is TRBD1 (6 bases). Germline V CDR1 and CDR2: SGHTA, FQGNSA. V was pared by 0 bases and J by 8 bases, with 13 bases between. The CDR3 length is 14 residues.

V gene TRBV6-5 combines with J gene TRBJ1-2; no definite D call. The CDR3 runs 14 residues. V lost 5 bases, J lost 0 bases, and 10 bases lay in between. Per the germline V gene, CDR1 is MNHEY and CDR2 is SVGAGI. CDR3 nucleotide sequence: TGTGCCAGCAGTCGACGGATAGCTAACTATGGCTACACCTTC. The encoded protein is CASSRRIANYGYTF.

The chain carries TRBV5-4 and TRBJ2-3; 8 bases line up with TRBD2. The CDR3 is 15 amino acids. The V gene end was trimmed by 5 bases and the J gene end by 4 bases; junction bases not matched to a gene: 9. The V gene's germline CDR1 is SGHNT and CDR2 YYREEE (reference sequence). CDR3 sequence: CASSSGRAGADTQYF. CDR3 nucleotides: TGTGCCAGCAGTTCCGGGAGGGCGGGCGCAGATACGCAGTATTTT.

The chain employs TRBV10-1 and TRBJ2-7, with D uncertain. The CDR3 length is 14 residues. The germline CDR1 and CDR2 sequences are WNHNN and SYGVQD (reference sequence). Trimming shortened V by 4 bases and J by 4 bases, and 14 bases separated the two germline ends. The DNA for the CDR3 is TGCGCCAGCAGTGCTCTAGGCAGGTATTACGAGCAGTACTTC. Encoded protein: CASSALGRYYEQYF.

The chain couples TRBV18 to TRBJ2-1; D remains unclear. Germline V CDR1 and CDR2: KGHSH, LQKENI. V was shortened by 4 bases and J by 9 bases, with 7 bases between the two germline ends. This CDR3 is built from 11 residues. CDR3 residues: CASSLDGEQFF. As DNA, the CDR3 is TGTGCCAGCTCACTCGATGGTGAGCAGTTCTTC.

This chain joins TRBV27 and TRBJ2-7, with 13 nucleotides matching TRBD2. This CDR3 contains 15 residues. The germline V gene has CDR1 MNHEY and CDR2 SMNVEV (reference sequence). J gave up 4 bases and V 5 bases, and 5 bases lay outside the gene matches. The CDR3 sequence is CASSPGLAGVYEQYF. The CDR3 DNA follows: TGTGCCAGCAGTCCAGGACTAGCGGGAGTTTACGAGCAGTACTTC.

As regards this clone: Other DNA sequences within the sample encode an identical CDR3. This rearrangement joins TRBV28 to TRBJ2-7; D is unclear. Deletions cut 5 bases from V and 4 bases from J, with 6 bases between. CDR3 size: 11 residues. CDR1 is MDHEN and CDR2 is SYDVKM in the germline V gene. The CDR3 nucleotides are TGTGCCAGCAGTCTAGTTTACGAGCAGTACTTC. Its translation is CASSLVYEQYF.